The following is a TCR beta chain sequence with its context. What it recognizes is unknown. The germline CDR1 and CDR2 sequences are MRHNA and SNTAGT. CDR3 length: 14 amino acids. Trimming took off 3 bases at V and 4 bases at J, with 12 bases between the two ends. Libraries were prepared by immunoSEQ multiplex PCR; TCRdb keeps only in-frame clonotypes and omits some of them. The sample includes approximately 150,000 clones, roughly 89% seen only once; the top ten take around 1.7%. The data are from a study of T cell responses to AZD1222 COVID-19 vaccine. Study-wide context: Analyses pooled second doses at about 4 or about 12 weeks. Study results and caveats: The peak T cell response came first, and repertoires were sampled only after it. White British people made up most donors, females outnumbered males, and clonal diversity was possibly underestimated.

V gene TRBV6-4 combines with J gene TRBJ1-2; D is perhaps TRBD1 (6 bases). The sample in question was peripheral blood, obtained on day 0 of AZD1222 vaccination. The sequence was obtained from an adult in good health. As DNA, the CDR3 is TGTGCCAGCAGTGAAAGGGGGGCAGGCTATGGCTACACCTTC. This sequence encodes CASSERGAGYGYTF.